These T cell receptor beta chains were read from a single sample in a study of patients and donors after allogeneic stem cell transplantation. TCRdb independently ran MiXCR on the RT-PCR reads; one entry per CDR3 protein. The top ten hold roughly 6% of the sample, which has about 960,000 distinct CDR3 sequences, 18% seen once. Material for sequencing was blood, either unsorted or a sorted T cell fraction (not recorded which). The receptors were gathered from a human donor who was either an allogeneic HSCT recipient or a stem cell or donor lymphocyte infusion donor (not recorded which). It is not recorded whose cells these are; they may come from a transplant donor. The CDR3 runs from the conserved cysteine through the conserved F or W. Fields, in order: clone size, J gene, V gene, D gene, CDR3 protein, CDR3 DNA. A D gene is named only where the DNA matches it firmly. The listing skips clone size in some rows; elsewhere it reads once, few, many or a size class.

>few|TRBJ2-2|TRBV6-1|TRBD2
CASSQAQRGGTGELFF
TGTGCCAGCAGCCAGGCACAGCGGGGGGGCACCGGGGAGCTGTTTTTT
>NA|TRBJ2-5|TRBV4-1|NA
CASSQESLRTIQETQYF
TGCGCCAGCAGCCAAGAGAGTCTGCGTACCATTCAAGAGACCCAGTACTTC
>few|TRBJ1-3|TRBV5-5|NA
CASSLEGLPGDTIYF
TGTGCCAGCAGCTTGGAAGGACTCCCTGGGGACACCATATATTTT
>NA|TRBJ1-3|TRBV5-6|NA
CASSLDAGVGNTIYF
TGTGCCAGCAGCTTGGACGCAGGGGTAGGAAACACCATATATTTT
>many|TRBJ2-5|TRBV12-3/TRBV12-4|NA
CASSLAGSETQYF
TGTGCCAGCAGTTTGGCCGGGAGTGAGACCCAGTACTTC
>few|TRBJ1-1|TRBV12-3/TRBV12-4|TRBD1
CASSLPGQKAFF
TGTGCCAGCAGTTTACCGGGACAGAAAGCTTTCTTT
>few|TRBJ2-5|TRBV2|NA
CASSAGWQTQYF
TGTGCCAGCAGTGCAGGTTGGCAGACCCAGTACTTC
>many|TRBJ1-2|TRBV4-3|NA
CASSQDRYNWVYGYTF
TGCGCCAGCAGCCAAGATCGGTATAACTGGGTCTATGGCTACACCTTC
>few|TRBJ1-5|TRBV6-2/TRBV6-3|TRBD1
CASRDRNNQPQHF
TGTGCCAGCAGGGACAGGAATAATCAGCCCCAGCATTTT
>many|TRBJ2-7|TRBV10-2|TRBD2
CASTLAGGSYEQYF
TGTGCCAGCACCCTAGCGGGAGGGTCTTACGAGCAGTACTTC
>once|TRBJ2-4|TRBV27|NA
CASSWSGENIQYF
TGTGCCAGCAGTTGGAGTGGGGAAAACATTCAGTACTTC
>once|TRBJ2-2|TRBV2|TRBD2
CATVLAGGVELFF
TGTGCCACTGTACTAGCGGGGGGTGTGGAGCTGTTTTTT
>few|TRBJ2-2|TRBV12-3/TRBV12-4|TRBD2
CASSLGTRWGTGELFF
TGTGCCAGCAGTTTAGGGACTAGATGGGGCACCGGGGAGCTGTTTTTT
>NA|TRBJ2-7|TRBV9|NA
CASSPGWEYEQYF
TGTGCCAGCAGCCCAGGGTGGGAGTACGAGCAGTACTTC
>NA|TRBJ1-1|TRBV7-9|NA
CASRFTSYTEAFF
TGTGCCAGCAGATTCACCAGTTACACTGAAGCTTTCTTT
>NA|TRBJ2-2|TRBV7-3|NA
CASSLDKRDSGELFF
TGTGCCAGCAGCTTGGACAAGAGGGATTCCGGGGAGCTGTTTTTT
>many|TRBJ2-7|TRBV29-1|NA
CSAARESYEQYF
TGCAGCGCTGCCCGGGAGTCCTACGAGCAGTACTTC
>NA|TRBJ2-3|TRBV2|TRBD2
CASTMTSGEGDTQYF
TGTGCCAGCACTATGACTAGCGGGGAGGGAGATACGCAGTATTTT
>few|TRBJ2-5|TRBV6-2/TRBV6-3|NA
CASSYRVGSETQYF
TGTGCCAGCAGTTACCGAGTGGGTAGCGAGACCCAGTACTTC